The subject of this entry is one T cell receptor beta chain. What this receptor recognizes is not known. Base qualities are missing; no much larger clone stands one base away. In total, 630 or so healthy bone marrow donors made up the cohort. Cohort members were all nominally healthy when sampled, although unrecorded immune exposures were likely present. The donor tested CMV seropositive and was one of the 289 seropositive cohort members. Each donor provided a peripheral blood sample, and peripheral blood mononuclear cells were used for TCR beta sequencing. The Qiagen DNeasy Blood Extraction Kit was used to extract genomic DNA from the blood cell samples. Trimming removed 4 bases from V and 6 bases from J, leaving 19 bases between the germline ends. Including the terminal cysteine and phenylalanine, the CDR3 comprises 15 residues. The sequence is cut down to CDR3 DNA, 45 bases in frame from base 1. The germline V gene (reference sequence) provides CDR1 GTSNPN and CDR2 SVGIG.

This entry is derived from a study of cytomegalovirus exposure and HLA in healthy donors (dated by TCRdb to 2015 to 2018). About the investigation overall: An earlier analysis of 587 of the donors reported over 250 Gb of sequence data and 117 million unique TCR beta sequences obtained from some 200 million T cells. Both class I and class II loci were covered by HLA typing, at four-digit resolution. Donor age, sex, ethnicity and CMV serostatus were compiled alongside the repertoire data. Besides the first cohort of under 700 subjects, a separate validation cohort made up of around 120 different subjects was used. Rather than using new phenotypic data, the later analysis identified candidate immune exposures from TCR beta sequences and from how often those sequences occurred across donors. To decide whether each TCR beta V gene segment behaved as functional or pseudogenic, an earlier analysis of 587 of the donors relied on high-throughput TCR beta sequencing. Of the roughly 400 genotyped donors, 65% to 90% were placed in the genetic ancestry cluster associated with self-reported Caucasian donors. An early release that covered approximately 600 HLA-typed donors contained approximately 320 gigabases of sequencing data and tens of millions of unique TCR sequences. Across under 500 genotyped donors of the cohort, an average of approximately 240,000 unique TCR beta nucleotide sequences per donor were sequenced, and 15% to 20% of those sequences were non-productive. Typing coverage differed by locus: A, B, C, DRB1 and DQB1 were typed in roughly 620-630 donors, DQA1 in roughly 500, DPA1 in approximately 600, and DPB1 in roughly 450. A later analysis re-analyzed previously published TCR beta repertoires from 500 to 700 donors and added high-resolution HLA genotyping to study TCR occurrence patterns. To predict cytomegalovirus infection status, the study brought together high-throughput TCR immunosequencing, statistical association of individual TCRs with disease status, and machine learning. Using immunosequencing, the study profiled T cell repertoires from 550 to 750 subjects and related those repertoires to cytomegalovirus serostatus. All discovery cohort repertoires had been generated on a single sequencing platform. Four to six DR-DQ haplotypes were handled as single units for association and clustering, since linkage in the cohort was strong. A later genetic analysis used genome-wide SNP genotypes for about 60% of the roughly 700 donors, treating that subset as a discovery cohort. The study was designed to test whether signatures of past pathogen exposure could be identified by cataloging public T cell receptors.

Study-wide conclusions, independent of this receptor: The study listed 164 TCR beta chains as associated with cytomegalovirus. Assigning TCR associations to individual alleles was difficult when HLA alleles, especially DR and DQ, strongly co-occurred. A later genetic analysis associated a missense DCLRE1C variant with V-gene and J-gene trimming of TCR beta chains, and an independent cohort replicated the association. In a later genetic analysis, fewer N-insertions in productive TCRs were reported among donors in an Asian-associated ancestry cluster than the approximately 630-donor mean. Linkage disequilibrium might explain the correlated functional status among segregating V segments, but an unknown experimental factor could not be excluded. Roughly uniform sequencing depth across donors was assumed in presence/absence analyses, although this assumption may not hold. Three of the identified cytomegalovirus-associated TCR beta chains were confirmed in vitro to be specific for cytomegalovirus antigens. A further reported finding was that TCR beta sequences accurately predicted the HLA-A and HLA-B alleles for most subjects in the first cohort. Some IMGT-functional V segments, including TRBV6-2 and TRBV6-3, could not be told apart with the 87-base-pair reads, so those segments were excluded. Most TCR sequences were seen in very few donors, while some public TCRs were found in many individuals. This cohort had only TCR beta chains sequenced, and the lack of alpha or paired-chain data limited which features could be detected. The earlier analysis of nearly 600 of the donors excluded around 17 rarely observed V segments, including chromosome 9 orphons, because counts were too low. The sequencing pipeline was judged likely to have produced a cluster of highly shared sequence variants as a technical artifact. In a later analysis, HLA-associated TCR beta chains showed more clonal expansion and lower generation probabilities than non-associated chains that were equally common. A later analysis found that TCR association rates varied across HLA loci, with DRB1 alleles showing the most associated TCRs and HLA-C alleles the fewest. A later analysis found that most CMV-associated TCR beta chains appeared HLA-restricted, with HLA associations seemingly driven largely by CMV exposure. Cytomegalovirus status was reported to be diagnosed by the classifier with high specificity and sensitivity in both the original and validation cohorts. The authors suggested that the approach could potentially be extended to other disease states and immunological phenotypes. Because some donors lacked HLA typing at each locus, the association tests relied only on the typed subset. Several of the top co-occurrence clusters appeared to be linked to parvovirus B19, influenza, CMV and Epstein-Barr virus, according to a later analysis. Immune exposure information for the cohort was limited to CMV serostatus. An earlier analysis of approximately 500 of the donors showed that most TCR beta V segments appeared in productive rearrangements either about 90% or about 30% of the time, which broadly matched IMGT annotations. In a later analysis, around 15,000 TCR beta sequences were associated with specific HLA alleles at a false discovery rate of 0.05.

The receptor library was made with the immunoSEQ multiplex PCR assay. For the multiplex PCR, a mixture combining 60 forward primers for TCR Vbeta segments and 13 reverse primers for TCR Jbeta segments was used. A multiplex PCR assay on genomic DNA amplified the CDR3 region of rearranged TCR beta genes. The Illumina HiSeq System was used to sequence the amplified TCR beta libraries as 87-base-pair reads. In the original analysis: In a later analysis, tens of millions of unique TCR beta chains were counted across the 500 to 700 repertoires, and roughly 11 million of these chains were shared by at least two donors. Raw reads were error-corrected and collapsed into unique sequences with a nearest-neighbor algorithm that merged closely related sequences to remove PCR and sequencing errors. Alignment of CDR3 sequences to IMGT reference sequences was used to assign V, D and J gene segments. For a sequence to be retained, a match of at least six nucleotides was required to both a V gene segment and a J gene segment. Rearrangements were classified as productive when the CDR3 lacked stop codons and remained in frame with V and J, and all other rearrangements were classified as non-productive. CDR3 was defined according to IMGT convention as the region running from the second conserved V-encoded cysteine to the conserved J-encoded phenylalanine. In an earlier analysis of roughly 580 of the donors, sequences lacking an unambiguous match to a single V gene segment were excluded. In an earlier analysis of 587 of the donors, V segments were called functional above 56.7% productive rearrangements and were called segregating when the between-donor standard deviation exceeded 5%. To diagnose cytomegalovirus status from the catalog of TCR beta chain sequences, a statistical classification framework was built. In a later analysis, V and J genes were assigned by comparing TCR nucleotide sequences against IMGT/GENE-DB human TR gene sequences. The TCRdist pipeline was used in a later analysis to assign CDR3 sequences and most-parsimonious VDJ recombination scenarios. In a later analysis, each TCR beta chain was defined by its CDR3 amino acid sequence together with its V-gene family, and reads without a unique V-gene family were excluded. As a way to deal with suspected cross-contamination and a sequencing artifact, a later analysis dropped approximately 590 nucleotide sequences that were highly shared and had low generation probability. In a later analysis, a clonal expansion index was calculated for each public chain from normalized within-repertoire ranks of inferred template counts. In a later analysis, generation probabilities were computed with a VDJ recombination model fitted to out-of-frame rearrangements, and the resulting probabilities were checked against IGoR. In a later analysis, hypergeometric tests were used to score TCR-TCR, TCR-HLA and TCR-CMV co-occurrence, with a repertoire-size bias correction applied to TCR pairs. False discovery rates were estimated in a later analysis by permuting HLA or CMV assignments 20 times. In a later analysis, co-occurring TCRs were grouped with DBSCAN, and TCRdist sequence similarity was added when clustering was performed within HLA-allele-positive subsets. Repertoires with fewer than 30,000 or more than 120,000 public chains, plus five repertoires with anomalous nucleotide sharing, were excluded from co-occurrence clustering. TCRdb re-hosts the immuneACCESS table, in-frame sequences only. Its copies lack some clones; in the studies checked, an unresolved V gene accounts for under half of them, and the cause for the rest is not known. For V, J and clone size, that table is used; D and trimming come from the DNA. The sample table records 90,000 or so clones; 65% to 80% of these occur just once. The ten top clones hold roughly 16% of the sample.

The rearranged chain carries TRBV30 and TRBJ1-5; matching of 6 bases hints at TRBD1 as the D gene. This TCR was recovered from a woman aged 45-59 years in good health and CMV-seropositive. The sample taken for sequencing was PBMCs. The CDR3 protein sequence reads: CAWTPTGWPGQPQHF. The DNA is TGTGCCTGGACCCCCACAGGGTGGCCCGGTCAGCCCCAGCATTTT.